The clone carrying this T cell receptor (delta chain) was recorded a few times. TCRdb shows a much larger clone's protein in place of this DNA's translation, and the two differ at residue 8, likely through a read error; the protein shown is translated from the DNA. This specimen comes from a study of γδ T cells in repeated Plasmodium falciparum infection. Study-level background: Malian repertoires were sampled cross-sectionally without transmission and longitudinally through febrile malaria.

This CDR3 has 20 amino acids. CDR1 is TSWWSYY and CDR2 is QGS in the germline V gene. V shed 5 bases, J shed 0 bases, and the junction held 19 bases outside the gene matches. Sequencing covered both gamma and delta TCR chains per sample. TCRdb reanalysed the multiplex PCR reads via CATT. The sample has 50,000 or so delta-chain clones; around 1.6% are singletons. Bulk repertoires came from Vgamma9/Vdelta2+ or Vdelta2-negative gammadelta T cells flow-sorted from PBMC. The origin of this receptor is a pool of human donors (malaria-infected and uninfected, not separated). The sample comprised gamma-delta T cells from blood. The rearrangement links TRDV1 to TRDJ1; 9 bases agree with TRDD3. CDR3 loop: CALGWPSWALGDCNTDKLIF. The CDR3, as DNA: TGTGCTCTTGGGTGGCCTTCCTGGGCCCTGGGGGATTGTAACACCGATAAACTCATCTTT.